The rows below give T cell receptor beta chains drawn from one sample of a study of T cells in Graves' hyperthyroidism and ophthalmopathy. TCRdb fed the multiplex PCR reads into MiXCR, producing one record per CDR3 protein. The repertoire has around 480,000 distinct CDR3 sequences, roughly an eighth of them found once; the top ten carry around 17%. The specimen was blood. These receptors originate from a woman aged 18 to 35 with Graves' hyperthyroidism. CDR3s include the opening cysteine and the closing phenylalanine or tryptophan. A D gene is named only where the DNA matches it firmly.

v_gene	j_gene	d_gene	CDR3aa
TRBV19	TRBJ2-7	TRBD2	CASSLLAEDRYEQYF
TRBV20-1	TRBJ2-7	-	CSALQREHEQYF
TRBV10-1	TRBJ1-1	-	CASSGGARAFF
TRBV11-3	TRBJ1-1	TRBD1	CASSPGRGLATEAFF
TRBV29-1	TRBJ1-4	-	CSVDPSGISEKLFF
TRBV9	TRBJ1-2	TRBD1	CASSVGIQGPANYGYTF
TRBV12-5	TRBJ2-5	TRBD2	CASGSGPTSQETQYF
TRBV11-3	TRBJ1-2	-	CASSFSVTNYGYTF
TRBV12-3/TRBV12-4	TRBJ2-7	-	CASTHNGYEQYF
TRBV20-1	TRBJ2-1	-	CSAMPLGLGFYGEQFF
TRBV6-5	TRBJ1-5	-	CASSYSRGASNQPQHF
TRBV11-2	TRBJ2-3	TRBD2	CASSFRGSSDTQYF
TRBV29-1	TRBJ2-1	TRBD2	CSVVTSGKVWEQFF
TRBV6-1	TRBJ2-5	-	CASMQATPETQYF
TRBV4-1	TRBJ2-1	TRBD2	CASSLGIAGVYEQFF
TRBV2	TRBJ1-3	-	CASSGSSGNTIYF
TRBV19	TRBJ1-4	TRBD1	CASSIGVDRGLTSANEKLFF
TRBV5-1	TRBJ1-1	-	CASSLGTSFNEAFF